A selection of T cell receptor beta chains follows, all from one sample in a study of neurological immune-mediated disorders. TCRdb re-called the 5' RACE reads through MiXCR, storing one row per CDR3 protein. Altogether 40,000 to 50,000 distinct CDR3 sequences are present, roughly 2% being singletons, with the ten largest covering 2.2%. Sequences were obtained from PBMCs. The receptors shown here come from a woman between 40 and 50 years old with multiple sclerosis. Both conserved end residues are part of each CDR3. Fields, in order: D gene, V gene, clone size, J gene, CDR3 protein, CDR3 DNA. D genes are given only for firm matches. Size tells how often a clone was seen, or its class if it is expanded.

>NA|TRBV3-1|many|TRBJ1-1
CASSQESGMTEAFF
TGTGCCAGCAGCCAAGAATCAGGGATGACTGAAGCTTTCTTT
>NA|TRBV21-1|many|TRBJ1-1
CASSKVRASLNTEAFF
TGTGCCAGCAGCAAAGTTCGTGCCAGTTTGAACACTGAAGCTTTCTTT
>NA|TRBV12-3/TRBV12-4|many|TRBJ1-2
CASSPSSYGYTF
TGTGCCAGCAGTCCATCCTCGTATGGCTACACCTTC
>NA|TRBV10-3|many|TRBJ2-2
CAISDRMNTGELFF
TGTGCCATCTCGGACAGAATGAACACCGGGGAGCTGTTTTTT
>NA|TRBV20-1|many|TRBJ1-2
CSALPPSDQPLYGYTF
TGCAGTGCTCTACCTCCGTCGGACCAGCCTCTCTATGGCTACACCTTC
>TRBD2|TRBV6-6|many|TRBJ2-7
CASGGETGVYF
TGTGCCAGCGGGGGGGAGACGGGAGTCTACTTC
>NA|TRBV5-1|many|TRBJ2-6
CASSLDGANVLTF
TGCGCCAGCAGCTTGGACGGGGCCAACGTCCTGACTTTC
>TRBD1|TRBV5-1|many|TRBJ2-5
CASSIDRGGQETQYF
TGCGCCAGCAGCATCGACAGGGGGGGACAAGAGACCCAGTACTTC
>NA|TRBV10-3|many|TRBJ1-3
CAIRATQSSGNTIYF
TGTGCCATCAGAGCGACACAAAGCTCTGGAAACACCATATATTTT
>NA|TRBV5-1|many|TRBJ1-1
CASSLGIGQRGTEAFF
TGCGCCAGCAGCTTGGGGATCGGACAGAGGGGTACTGAAGCTTTCTTT
>NA|TRBV5-1|few|TRBJ1-4
CASSSLPGASNEKLFF
TGCGCCAGCAGCAGCTTACCGGGGGCTTCCAATGAAAAACTGTTTTTT
>TRBD1|TRBV12-3/TRBV12-4|many|TRBJ1-5
CASSLQEGAQPQHF
TGTGCCAGCAGTTTACAGGAGGGGGCCCAGCCCCAGCATTTT
>NA|TRBV6-2/TRBV6-3|many|TRBJ1-1
CASRREETRGTEAFF
TGTGCCAGCAGAAGGGAAGAGACGAGGGGCACTGAAGCTTTCTTT
>TRBD1|TRBV5-1|many|TRBJ1-4
CASSSGQANEKLFF
TGCGCCAGCAGCTCGGGACAGGCTAATGAAAAACTGTTTTTT
>TRBD2|TRBV4-1|many|TRBJ2-2
CASSQERGGGELFF
TGCGCCAGCAGCCAAGAGCGGGGGGGCGGGGAGCTGTTTTTT
>TRBD2|TRBV5-5|many|TRBJ2-1
CASSSQLAGGNNEQFF
TGTGCCAGCAGCTCCCAACTGGCGGGGGGAAACAATGAGCAGTTCTTC
>NA|TRBV20-1|many|TRBJ1-1
CSARFDGDTEAFF
TGCAGTGCTAGGTTCGATGGCGACACTGAAGCTTTCTTT
>NA|TRBV5-1|many|TRBJ2-2
CASSYGLNTGELFF
TGCGCCAGCAGCTACGGGTTAAACACCGGGGAGCTGTTTTTT
>NA|TRBV5-1|many|TRBJ2-5
CASSLSGQFQETQYF
TGCGCCAGCAGCTTGTCTGGGCAGTTCCAAGAGACCCAGTACTTC
>NA|TRBV6-1|many|TRBJ2-7
CASSEWREQYF
TGTGCCAGCAGTGAATGGCGCGAGCAGTACTTC
>NA|TRBV20-1|many|TRBJ1-2
CSAKGGIYGYTF
TGCAGTGCCAAGGGTGGTATCTATGGCTACACCTTC
>TRBD2|TRBV20-1|many|TRBJ2-3
CSARDGTSGGLSTDTQYF
TGCAGTGCTAGAGATGGGACTAGCGGGGGCCTTAGCACAGATACGCAGTATTTT
>TRBD1|TRBV5-6|many|TRBJ2-1
CASSLDGTGRNNEQFF
TGTGCCAGCAGCTTAGACGGGACAGGGCGGAACAATGAGCAGTTCTTC
>TRBD2|TRBV6-6|many|TRBJ2-3
CASSYSGTSGVADTQYF
TGTGCCAGCAGTTACTCAGGGACTAGCGGGGTGGCGGATACGCAGTATTTT
>NA|TRBV27|many|TRBJ2-7
CASSFGVGEQYF
TGTGCCAGCAGTTTCGGGGTTGGAGAGCAGTACTTC
>NA|TRBV18|many|TRBJ1-1
CASSPPSLRNTEAFF
TGTGCCAGCTCACCACCTTCCTTAAGGAACACTGAAGCTTTCTTT
>TRBD1|TRBV6-5|many|TRBJ1-1
CATRRQTTGEVAFF
TGTGCCACCCGTAGACAGACGACAGGGGAAGTAGCTTTCTTT
>TRBD1|TRBV20-1|many|TRBJ2-7
CSARDPGQGRYEQYF
TGCAGTGCTAGAGATCCGGGACAGGGTCGTTACGAGCAGTACTTC